This entry lists 22 T cell receptor beta chains sequenced from one sample in a study of blood T cell repertoires in COVID-19. Libraries were prepared by immunoSEQ multiplex PCR; TCRdb keeps only in-frame clonotypes and omits some of them. The sample contains approximately 330,000 clones, approximately 83% of which appear only once. The sequenced sample consisted of PBMCs or T cells enriched from blood (not recorded which). These receptors came from a woman in her forties with acute COVID-19.

The chain links TRBV9 to TRBJ2-6; a weak D match, TRBD2 (5 bases). The V end lost 4 bases, the J end lost 2 bases, and 10 bases lay between the germline ends. Per the germline V gene, CDR1 is SGDLS and CDR2 is YYNGEE. This CDR3 comprises 15 residues. CDR3: CASSLGVTGANVLTF. CDR3 DNA: TGTGCCAGCAGCTTGGGAGTGACTGGGGCCAACGTCCTGACTTTC.

The CDR3 sequence: CATSDPTGGYEQYF. The DNA of the CDR3 is TGTGCCACCAGTGATCCCACAGGGGGCTACGAGCAGTACTTC. This chain connects TRBV24-1 to TRBJ2-7; 8 bases align to TRBD1. J gave up 3 bases and V 3 bases, and 3 bases lay outside the gene matches. CDR3 length: 14 residues. Germline values: CDR1 KGHDR, CDR2 SFDVKD.

This clone was detected once. The chain combines TRBV11-1 with TRBJ2-1; TRBD1 matches 7 bases. There are 11 residues in the CDR3. Germline CDR1 reads SGHAT; CDR2 reads FQDESV (reference sequence). After removal of 4 bases from V and 15 bases from J, the junction contained 6 bases not matched to a gene. CDR3 protein: CASSSLGTAFF. The CDR3 region has the DNA TGTGCCAGCAGCTCCCTCGGGACAGCGTTCTTC.

The chain joins TRBV6-6 to TRBJ1-1, with D possibly matching TRBD1 (5 bases). V shed 0 bases and J shed 11 bases, with 16 bases lying between them. The CDR3 covers 14 residues. The germline V gene has CDR1 MNHNY and CDR2 SVGAGI (reference sequence). CDR3 in DNA: TGTGCCAGCAGTTACTCGGGGCTCGGGGGGATTGCTTTCTTT. Protein product: CASSYSGLGGIAFF.

The chain recombines TRBV27 with TRBJ2-5; D gene unclear. Germline CDR1 MNHEY, CDR2 SMNVEV (reference sequence). Trimming took 6 bases from V and 2 from J, leaving 10 bases between them. This CDR3 has 13 amino acids. The CDR3 coding sequence is TGTGCCAGCAGAAGACACCAACAAGAGACCCAGTACTTC. It specifies CASRRHQQETQYF.

The chain joins TRBV6-5 to TRBJ1-2, with TRBD1 matching 7 bases. The germline CDR1 and CDR2 sequences are MNHEY and SVGAGI. The CDR3 length is 15 residues. V lost 7 bases to trimming and J lost 2 bases; unmatched junction nucleotides: 10. The CDR3 DNA is TGTGCCAGCACCGACTTCGGACAGGCGAACTATGGCTACACCTTC. Translation: CASTDFGQANYGYTF.

The gene calls are TRBV4-1 and TRBJ1-1, with no clear D. Germline V CDR1 and CDR2: MGHRA, YSYEKL. Between the trimmed V and J ends, which lost 3 bases and 4 bases, there was a span of 15 bases. The CDR3 totals 15 residues. CDR3: CASSQDSLRSTEAFF. Written as DNA, the CDR3 is TGCGCCAGCAGCCAGGACTCGTTGAGGAGCACTGAAGCTTTCTTT.

V is TRBV27 and J is TRBJ2-2, with D unresolved. This CDR3 spans 13 amino acids. Trimming left V 7 bases short and J 6 bases short, with 12 bases between. Per the germline V gene, CDR1 is MNHEY and CDR2 is SMNVEV (reference sequence). The CDR3 region is CASNPIGAGELFF. The CDR3, as DNA: TGTGCCAGCAATCCCATCGGAGCCGGGGAGCTGTTTTTT.

This clone was seen a few times. This chain links TRBV10-3 with TRBJ1-6; TRBD1 matches 7 bases. V trimming: 2 bases; J trimming: 10 bases; junction bases outside the gene matches: 11. The length of the CDR3 is 16 residues. From germline, CDR1 is ENHRY and CDR2 SYGVKD. In DNA, the CDR3 is TGTGCCATCAGTGAGGCCTCCGGGACAGTGAACTCACCCCTCCACTTT. It yields the protein CAISEASGTVNSPLHF.

The CDR3 protein is CASSRYRAHYNEQFF. In nucleotides, the CDR3 is TGTGCCAGCAGTAGATACAGGGCACACTACAATGAGCAGTTCTTC. The genes are TRBV6-5 and TRBJ2-1; D might be TRBD1 (6 bases). Trimming pared 5 bases from V and 3 bases from J, leaving 14 bases between. The CDR3 extends over 15 amino acids. Germline V gene data show CDR1 as MNHEY and CDR2 as SVGAGI.

The chain has TRBV29-1 and TRBJ1-5, with 12 bases matching TRBD1. The germline CDR1 and CDR2 sequences are SQVTM and ANQGSEA. The CDR3 covers 15 residues. The V segment lost 5 bases and the J segment 5 bases; nucleotides outside the gene matches: 7. CDR3 sequence: CSVSAGTGGYQPQHF. The CDR3 DNA reads as TGCAGCGTTTCGGCCGGGACAGGGGGCTATCAGCCCCAGCATTTT.

J is TRBJ2-5 and V is TRBV6-2 or TRBV6-3; 8 positions match TRBD2. Germline CDR1 reads MNHEY; CDR2 reads SVGEGT. V gave up 5 bases and J gave up 5 bases; unmatched junction bases: 7. There are 14 residues in the CDR3. The CDR3 sequence is CASSTSGSWETQYF. CDR3 bases: TGTGCCAGCAGTACCAGCGGGAGCTGGGAGACCCAGTACTTC.

The chain recombines TRBV7-8 with TRBJ1-5; 8 bases fit TRBD1. This CDR3 is built from 15 residues. V shed 5 bases, J shed 7 bases, and the junction held 10 bases outside the gene matches. The germline CDR1 and CDR2 sequences are SGHVS and FQNEAQ. The DNA for the CDR3 is TGTGCCAGCAGCACCCGGACAGGGACGGGGCAGCCCCAGCATTTT. It specifies CASSTRTGTGQPQHF.

The chain links TRBV18 to TRBJ2-7, with TRBD2 matching over 7 bases. The CDR3 length is 14 residues. The V gene end was trimmed by 3 bases and the J gene end by 3 bases; junction bases not matched to a gene: 5. The germline V gene encodes CDR1 KGHSH and CDR2 LQKENI. The CDR3: CASSPGGFSYEQYF. Here the CDR3 DNA reads TGTGCCAGCTCACCGGGAGGGTTTAGCTACGAGCAGTACTTC.

The rearrangement uses TRBV7-9 and TRBJ2-1, with D unresolved. There are 12 residues in the CDR3. Germline assignment: CDR1 SEHNR and CDR2 FQNEAQ (reference sequence). Trimming pared 5 bases from V and 8 bases from J, leaving 10 bases between. CDR3 bases: TGTGCCAGCAGCGCCTCTGCGTATGAGCAGTTCTTC. Translating it yields CASSASAYEQFF.

This clone was counted a few times. V is TRBV7-3 and J is TRBJ2-2; D gene unclear. This CDR3 is 13 amino acids long. Germline V lookup: CDR1 SGHTA, CDR2 FQGTGA. The V gene lost 2 bases and the J gene lost 5 bases, with 6 bases spanning the gap. CDR3 sequence reads: CASSLLLTGELFF. The CDR3 nucleotides are TGTGCCAGCAGCTTACTTCTGACCGGGGAGCTGTTTTTT.

The J gene is TRBJ2-7, the V gene TRBV19, with D possibly TRBD1 on 5 matching bases. CDR1 and CDR2 (germline): LNHDA, SQIVND (reference sequence). Trimming stripped 3 bases from V and 2 bases from J, with 14 bases between. CDR3 length: 15 residues. The CDR3 sequence: CASSIMSQGAYEQYF. The CDR3 bases are TGTGCCAGTAGTATCATGAGTCAGGGTGCCTACGAGCAGTACTTC.

This chain uses TRBV19 with TRBJ1-1, with a possible D match to TRBD1 (5 bases). V was trimmed by 2 bases and J by 0 bases, leaving 16 bases between them. Germline V gene lookup returns CDR1 LNHDA and CDR2 SQIVND (reference sequence). This CDR3 is built from 17 residues. CDR3 nucleotide sequence: TGTGCCAGTAGTATAACAGGTAAAGATTTCATGAACACTGAAGCTTTCTTT. Protein: CASSITGKDFMNTEAFF.

V gene TRBV5-1 combines with J gene TRBJ2-5; 7 bases agree with TRBD2. Germline CDR1 and CDR2: SGHRS and YFSETQ. The V and J ends lost 5 bases and 1 base, in that order; junction bases with no gene match: 5. This CDR3 is built from 14 residues. The CDR3: CASREGGPQETQYF. CDR3 bases: TGCGCCAGCAGAGAGGGAGGGCCCCAAGAGACCCAGTACTTC.

This clone was recorded once. This chain joins TRBV14 and TRBJ1-2, with 10 bases fitting TRBD1. The germline V gene has CDR1 SGHDN and CDR2 FVKESK. The V and J ends lost 4 bases and 6 bases, in that order; junction bases with no gene match: 14. This CDR3 region has 17 residues. The CDR3 bases are TGTGCCAGCAGCCTCCCGATCCGGGACAGGGGAAAAGATGGCTACACCTTC. It yields the protein CASSLPIRDRGKDGYTF.

The chain carries TRBV4-1 and TRBJ2-7; 8 nucleotides match TRBD2. V lost 1 base and J lost 0; bases outside the gene matches: 5. CDR1 and CDR2 from the germline V gene are MGHRA and YSYEKL. The CDR3 runs to 16 residues. CDR3 nucleotides: TGCGCCAGCAGCCAAGGGGGTAGCGGGACCTCCTACGAGCAGTACTTC. It specifies CASSQGGSGTSYEQYF.

V and J are TRBV29-1 and TRBJ2-2, with a weak D call TRBD1 (6 bases). The germline gives CDR1 SQVTM, CDR2 ANQGSEA. V lost 7 bases to trimming and J lost 4 bases, with 16 bases between them. The CDR3 covers 14 residues. CDR3 coding DNA: TGCAGCGCAGTACAAGGACAGCCCACCGGGGAGCTGTTTTTT. Encoded protein: CSAVQGQPTGELFF.